A single T cell receptor (beta chain) is shown here with its context. The data are from a study of T cell changes during pregnancy in multiple sclerosis. This CDR3 spans 17 amino acids. With V trimmed by 4 bases and J by 1 base, 8 bases remained unmatched. CDR1 is LNHNV and CDR2 is YYDKDF in the germline V gene (reference sequence). Method: immunoSEQ multiplex PCR; TCRdb's copy keeps in-frame clones and lacks some. The sample includes tens of thousands of clones, almost 95% seen only once; the top ten take around 0.93%. The specimen was peripheral blood, collected in the first trimester of pregnancy. The V gene is TRBV15, the J gene TRBJ1-5, with 9 positions matching TRBD1. The receptor was derived from a female donor with multiple sclerosis, enrolled in a pregnancy study. CDR3 DNA sequence: TGTGCCACCAGCACAGTACAGGGGGCCAGGAGCAATCAGCCCCAGCATTTT. Its translation is CATSTVQGARSNQPQHF.